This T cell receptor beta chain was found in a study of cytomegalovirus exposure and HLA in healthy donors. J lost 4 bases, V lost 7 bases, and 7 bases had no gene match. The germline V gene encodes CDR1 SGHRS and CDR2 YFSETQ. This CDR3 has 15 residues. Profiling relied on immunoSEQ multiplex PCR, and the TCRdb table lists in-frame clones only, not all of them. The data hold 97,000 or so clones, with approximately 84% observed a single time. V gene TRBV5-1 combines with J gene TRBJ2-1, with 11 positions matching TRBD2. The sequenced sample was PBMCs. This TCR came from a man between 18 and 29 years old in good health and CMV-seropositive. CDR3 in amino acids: CASDSGTSGYNEQFF. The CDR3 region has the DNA TGCGCCAGCGATTCTGGGACTAGCGGTTACAATGAGCAGTTCTTC.